These 17 T cell receptor beta chains originate from one sample sequenced in a study of cytomegalovirus exposure and HLA in healthy donors. PCR used 60 Vbeta primers and 13 Jbeta primers. The method was immunoSEQ multiplex PCR; TCRdb's version includes in-frame clones alone and lacks a portion of them. The data show hundreds of thousands of clones, with approximately 79% seen just once and about 0.22% held by the top ten. Sequencing was carried out using PBMCs. Receptors were obtained from a girl aged 2 to 10 in good health and CMV-seronegative.

V and J are TRBV4-1 and TRBJ2-3; TRBD2 agrees at 7 bases. V was pared by 2 bases and J by 0 bases, with 5 bases of the junction left unmatched. Germline V lookup: CDR1 MGHRA, CDR2 YSYEKL. The CDR3 consists of 16 residues. The CDR3: CASSQLTGGSTDTQYF. DNA for the CDR3: TGCGCCAGCAGCCAATTAACCGGGGGGAGCACAGATACGCAGTATTTT.

The chain uses TRBV2 and TRBJ2-7; no clear D. Between the trimmed V and J ends, which lost 4 bases and 3 bases, there was a span of 10 bases. The CDR3 totals 13 residues. CDR1 SNHLY and CDR2 FYNNEI come from the germline V gene. Here the CDR3 reads CASSAYSRYEQYF. The CDR3 nucleotides read TGTGCCAGCAGTGCCTATAGCCGCTACGAGCAGTACTTC.

The rearrangement uses TRBV7-9 and TRBJ2-1, with a tentative D call TRBD2 (6 bases). V was shortened by 4 bases and J by 5 bases, with 12 bases between the two germline ends. Germline CDR1 and CDR2: SEHNR and FQNEAQ (reference sequence). This CDR3 has 14 amino acids. This CDR3 reads CASSSPGADNEQFF. CDR3 nucleotides: TGTGCCAGCAGCTCCCCGGGAGCAGACAATGAGCAGTTCTTC.

The chain couples TRBV6-6 to TRBJ2-1; TRBD2 aligns across 10 bases. V was clipped by 2 bases and J by 9 bases; unmatched bases: 7. The CDR3 contains 15 residues. Germline V gene lookup returns CDR1 MNHNY and CDR2 SVGAGI (reference sequence). The CDR3 loop is CASSYPGTSVSEQFF. The DNA of the CDR3 is TGTGCCAGCAGTTACCCCGGGACTAGCGTTAGTGAGCAGTTCTTC.

The chain carries TRBV19 and TRBJ1-1; TRBD1 might be the D (6 bases). Germline values: CDR1 LNHDA, CDR2 SQIVND (reference sequence). The germline V and J ends were trimmed by 9 bases and 1 base, with 21 bases remaining between them. The CDR3 totals 16 residues. The CDR3 nucleotides are TGTGCCAGCTTATCCCTTATAGGACAGCCGAACACTGAAGCTTTCTTT. Translation gives CASLSLIGQPNTEAFF.

V is TRBV11-3 and J is TRBJ1-2, with 8 positions matching TRBD1. The CDR3 has 15 amino acids. J was trimmed by 9 bases and V by 5 bases; bases with no gene match: 14. Germline CDR1 is SGHNT and CDR2 is YENEEA. Here the CDR3 reads CASSLTSPQGESYTF. The CDR3 coding sequence is TGTGCCAGCAGCCTAACGAGCCCACAGGGGGAGAGCTACACCTTC. Together with reference TRBV11-3 and TRBJ1-2, the CDR3 gives the full variable domain: EAGVVQSPRYKIIEKKQPVAFWCNPISGHNTLYWYLQNLGQGPELLIRYENEEAVDDSQLPKDRFSAERLKGVDSTLKIQPAELGDSAVYLCASSLTSPQGESYTFGSGTRLTVV.

This clone is a singleton in its sample. This chain uses TRBV7-6 with TRBJ1-1, with D possibly TRBD1 on 6 matching bases. Germline V gene sequence: CDR1 SGHVS, CDR2 FNYEAQ. V was trimmed by 11 bases and J by 0 bases, leaving 19 bases between them. The CDR3 spans 15 residues. CDR3 DNA sequence: TGTGCCGGCATTCACAGGGCACAGATGAACACTGAAGCTTTCTTT. This sequence encodes CAGIHRAQMNTEAFF.

This chain connects TRBV9 to TRBJ1-2; unclear D gene. CDR1 and CDR2 (germline): SGDLS, YYNGEE. With 6 bases removed from V and 2 bases from J, the gap between germline ends came to 14 bases. CDR3 length: 14 amino acids. This CDR3 is CASTPSGRNYGYTF. CDR3 in DNA: TGTGCCAGCACCCCCTCTGGGAGAAACTATGGCTACACCTTC.

This clone was recorded once. This chain connects TRBV25-1 to TRBJ2-7, with 13 bases that match TRBD2. CDR3 size: 16 residues. Germline loops: CDR1 MGHDK, CDR2 SYGVNS. Unmatched junction bases numbered 8, after V lost 2 bases and J lost 7 bases. The CDR3 bases are TGTGCCAGCAGTGAAACTAGGACTAGCGGGAGTGTGGAGCAGTACTTC. Translation gives CASSETRTSGSVEQYF.

The chain links TRBV19 to TRBJ1-2, with no clear D. Trimming took 5 bases from V and 8 from J, leaving 18 bases between them. Germline CDR1 LNHDA, CDR2 SQIVND (reference sequence). CDR3 length equals 14 residues. The CDR3 loop is CASSHGRTIRGYTF. The CDR3 coding sequence is TGTGCCAGTAGTCACGGACGGACTATTCGGGGCTACACCTTC.

The chain links TRBV27 to TRBJ1-4, with D tentatively TRBD1 (6 bases). The CDR3 runs to 13 residues. Trimming pared 6 bases from V and 7 bases from J, leaving 12 bases between. Germline-derived CDR1 and CDR2 are MNHEY and SMNVEV (reference sequence). CDR3 nucleotide sequence: TGTGCCAGCAGCACAGGGATAGGTGAAAAACTGTTTTTT. This gives the protein CASSTGIGEKLFF.

This chain connects TRBV7-9 to TRBJ1-2; 7 nucleotides align to TRBD1. The CDR3 consists of 15 residues. The germline CDR1 and CDR2 sequences are SEHNR and FQNEAQ (reference sequence). Germline trimming cut 2 bases from V and 8 bases from J; bases unmatched to any gene: 11. The CDR3 reads CASSLLGQEPEGYTF. As DNA, the CDR3 is TGTGCCAGCAGCTTATTAGGACAGGAGCCTGAGGGCTACACCTTC.

This chain uses TRBV4-1 with TRBJ1-1; perhaps TRBD1 as D (5 bases). CDR3 length: 15 amino acids. In germline, CDR1 is MGHRA, CDR2 YSYEKL. V lost 0 bases to trimming and J lost 5 bases, with 13 bases between them. CDR3 DNA sequence: TGCGCCAGCAGCCAAGATAGAGTGGAGGGGACTGAAGCTTTCTTT. It translates to CASSQDRVEGTEAFF.

The CDR3 loop is CASSLRGAGTDTQYF. DNA for the CDR3: TGTGCCAGCAGCTTGCGCGGGGCCGGCACAGATACGCAGTATTTT. V and J are TRBV5-4 and TRBJ2-3; D is perhaps TRBD2 (6 bases). The CDR3 extends over 15 amino acids. V was clipped by 1 base and J by 1 base, with 10 bases between them. CDR1 is SGHNT and CDR2 is YYREEE in the germline V gene (reference sequence).

Here the CDR3 DNA reads TGCAGCGTTGAACTATCACAGCACACAGATACGCAGTATTTT. Translated: CSVELSQHTDTQYF. The chain joins TRBV29-1 to TRBJ2-3; D gene ambiguous. The CDR3 sequence is 14 residues long. The V and J ends lost 2 bases and 2 bases respectively, with 11 bases between them. The germline CDR1 and CDR2 sequences are SQVTM and ANQGSEA.

The CDR3, as DNA: TGTGCCAGCAGCGTAGAGGTAGGGGGCTACGAGCAGTACTTC. Its translation: CASSVEVGGYEQYF. The V call is TRBV9, the J call TRBJ2-7; D perhaps matches TRBD1 (6 bases). CDR3 length: 14 residues. CDR1 is SGDLS and CDR2 is YYNGEE in the germline V gene. Trimming cost V 0 bases and J 3 bases, with 10 bases left between them.

The V call is TRBV18, the J call TRBJ2-3; 11 bases fit TRBD2. The CDR3 runs to 15 residues. CDR1 and CDR2 from the germline V gene are KGHSH and LQKENI. The J segment lost 3 bases and the V segment lost 7 bases, leaving 6 bases of the junction unmatched. CDR3 region: CASFKLAGATDTQYF. In DNA, the CDR3 is TGTGCCAGCTTCAAACTAGCGGGAGCAACAGATACGCAGTATTTT.